Shown below are 27 T cell receptor beta chains from a single sample sequenced in a study of regulatory T cells in long-lasting Graves disease. The time point here: newly diagnosed GD, antithyroid drugs for less than 3 months. Generation of the TCR library employed RNA extracted from PBMCs. HTBI primers from iRepertoire and Arm-PCR of CDR3 regions yielded the TCR beta libraries. TCRdb re-derived calls from the multiplex PCR reads in MiXCR, one entry per CDR3 protein. The sample contains about 350,000 distinct CDR3 sequences, under 20% of which appear only once. The sample was also reused in another study, on T cells in Graves' hyperthyroidism and ophthalmopathy.

This specimen consisted of peripheral blood mononuclear cells (PBMCs), obtained at new diagnosis, from a patient treated with antithyroid drugs. The receptor set was obtained from a woman younger than 30 with Graves disease.

The gene calls are TRBV27 and TRBJ2-4, with TRBD2 matching over 7 bases. The ends lost 0 bases at V and 6 bases at J; junction bases unmatched: 5. The CDR3 covers 15 residues. CDR1 and CDR2 from the germline V gene are MNHEY and SMNVEV (reference sequence). CDR3 DNA sequence: TGTGCCAGCAGTTTATCGCGGGAGTTCGGAAACATTCAGTACTTC. Translation gives CASSLSREFGNIQYF.

This clonotype was counted many times. The rearrangement uses TRBV27 and TRBJ2-5; 8 nucleotides agree with TRBD1. J gave up 5 bases and V 3 bases, and 2 bases lay outside the gene matches. Germline lookup yields CDR1 MNHEY and CDR2 SMNVEV (reference sequence). This CDR3 is 13 amino acids long. Here the CDR3 reads CASSFAGGETQYF. The CDR3 DNA reads as TGTGCCAGCAGTTTCGCAGGGGGCGAGACCCAGTACTTC.

This clonotype was detected ten times or more. This chain joins TRBV30 and TRBJ2-5, with no clear D. Looked up from germline, CDR1 is GTSNPN and CDR2 is SVGIG (reference sequence). The V end lost 5 bases, the J end lost 4 bases, and 14 bases lay between the germline ends. CDR3 length equals 13 residues. Here the CDR3 reads CAWGIRAGETQYF. CDR3 in DNA: TGTGCCTGGGGCATTAGGGCTGGAGAGACCCAGTACTTC.

This clonotype was observed many times. The V gene is TRBV11-2, the J gene TRBJ2-7; D is uncertain. Germline lookup yields CDR1 SGHAT and CDR2 FQNNGV. The CDR3 is 14 amino acids. Trimming removed 1 base from V and 6 bases from J, with 13 bases in between. CDR3 coding DNA: TGTGCCAGCAGCTTAGGAGTCCTTCCCTCCGAGCAGTACTTC. Translated: CASSLGVLPSEQYF.

This clonotype was seen ten or more times. The J gene is TRBJ2-7, the V gene TRBV5-1; a possible D gene is TRBD2 (5 bases). Germline CDR1 reads SGHRS; CDR2 reads YFSETQ. This CDR3 comprises 14 residues. V lost 0 bases to trimming and J lost 5 bases, with 12 bases between them. The CDR3 sequence is CASSLERASHEQYF. CDR3 DNA: TGCGCCAGCAGCTTGGAGAGGGCATCCCACGAGCAGTACTTC.

This clonotype was observed at least ten times. This chain uses TRBV2 with TRBJ1-5; no definite D call. There are 14 residues in the CDR3. The germline gives CDR1 SNHLY, CDR2 FYNNEI. The V end was cut by 6 bases, the J end by 0 bases, with 9 bases between. The CDR3 reads CASRGSYSNQPQHF. CDR3 bases: TGTGCCAGCAGAGGGAGTTATAGCAATCAGCCCCAGCATTTT. Drawing the rest from reference TRBV2 and TRBJ1-5, the complete variable domain is EPEVTQTPSHQVTQMGQEVILRCVPISNHLYFYWYRQILGQKVEFLVSFYNNEISEKSEIFDDQFSVERPDGSNFTLKIRSTKLEDSAMYFCASRGSYSNQPQHFGDGTRLSIL.

This clonotype occurred a few times. The J gene is TRBJ2-7, the V gene TRBV5-1; 7 bases align to TRBD2. The J segment lost 0 bases and the V segment lost 3 bases, leaving 18 bases of the junction unmatched. From germline, CDR1 is SGHRS and CDR2 YFSETQ. The CDR3 runs to 19 residues. CDR3 protein: CASSSVLAANLRSSYEQYF. For the CDR3, the DNA is TGCGCCAGCAGCTCCGTCCTAGCGGCGAACCTAAGGAGCTCCTACGAGCAGTACTTC.

This clonotype has more than one count but fewer than ten. V usage is TRBV27 and J usage is TRBJ2-6; possible D gene TRBD2, 7 bases. The CDR3 spans 18 residues. V lost 1 base to trimming and J lost 0 bases, with 13 bases between them. Germline CDR1 and CDR2: MNHEY and SMNVEV (reference sequence). The CDR3 spells CASSLFGGLFSGANVLTF. For the CDR3, the DNA is TGTGCCAGCAGTTTATTCGGGGGGCTCTTCTCTGGGGCCAACGTCCTGACTTTC.

This clonotype was seen at least ten times. CDR3 sequence: CASSSGTVLQPQHF. DNA for the CDR3: TGTGCCAGCAGCTCCGGGACAGTGCTACAGCCCCAGCATTTT. The rearrangement links TRBV7-3 to TRBJ1-5, with 7 nucleotides matching TRBD1. The CDR3 extends over 14 amino acids. The trim removed 4 bases at V and 7 bases at J, leaving 7 bases unmatched. Germline assignment: CDR1 SGHTA and CDR2 FQGTGA.

The chain employs TRBV19 and TRBJ1-5, with 9 bases lining up with TRBD1. Per the germline V gene, CDR1 is LNHDA and CDR2 is SQIVND (reference sequence). CDR3 length equals 14 residues. With V trimmed by 7 bases and J by 4 bases, 5 bases remained unmatched. This chain's CDR3 is CASTGQGPNQPQHF. The CDR3 DNA sequence: TGTGCCAGTACCGGACAGGGGCCTAATCAGCCCCAGCATTTT.

In this sample, this clonotype turned up many times. The V call is TRBV12-3 or TRBV12-4, the J call TRBJ2-7, with D possibly TRBD2 on 5 matching bases. V was clipped by 10 bases and J by 1 base, with 17 bases between them. The CDR3 loop spans 14 amino acids. The CDR3 DNA reads as TGTGCCACCAGAGAGGGAGTGGGGTCCTACGAGCAGTACTTC. Protein sequence: CATREGVGSYEQYF.

The V gene is TRBV28, the J gene TRBJ2-2; a possible D gene is TRBD2 (6 bases). Germline V gene lookup returns CDR1 MDHEN and CDR2 SYDVKM. V dropped 8 bases and J dropped 7 bases, with 17 bases sitting between them. The CDR3 runs to 14 residues. The CDR3 sequence: CASSLGAGYGELFF. The CDR3, as DNA: TGTGCCAGCTCTCTAGGTGCGGGGTACGGGGAGCTGTTTTTT.

This clonotype was seen only a few times. The V and J genes are TRBV7-9 and TRBJ1-5; D possibly corresponds to TRBD1 (6 bases). The CDR3 covers 13 residues. Germline CDR1 reads SEHNR; CDR2 reads FQNEAQ (reference sequence). V shed 5 bases and J shed 6 bases, with 11 bases lying between them. CDR3 nucleotide sequence: TGTGCCAGCAGCCCATCAGGGGTTCAGCCCCAGCATTTT. Translation gives CASSPSGVQPQHF. The complete variable domain, with remaining parts taken from reference TRBV7-9 and TRBJ1-5, reads DTGVSQNPRHKITKRGQNVTFRCDPISEHNRLYWYRQTLGQGPEFLTYFQNEAQLEKSRLLSDRFSAERPKGSFSTLEIQRTEQGDSAMYLCASSPSGVQPQHFGDGTRLSIL.

This clonotype was picked up a small number of times. Since a much larger clone is just one base distant, this may be a read error. The chain is built from TRBV28 and TRBJ1-2; D call uncertain. CDR3 length: 15 amino acids. Trimming took off 6 bases at V and 2 bases at J, with 16 bases between the two ends. Germline CDR1 is MDHEN and CDR2 is SYDVKM. The CDR3 DNA is TGTGCCAGCAGACCCCTCGAGACCTCCAACTATGGCTACACCTTC. Residues: CASRPLETSNYGYTF.

This clonotype showed up many times. This chain joins TRBV6-1 and TRBJ2-7, with D possibly matching TRBD2 (7 bases). Germline V CDR1 and CDR2: MNHNS, SASEGT. CDR3 length equals 13 residues. For the CDR3, the DNA is TGTGCAGGGGGGGCTCAGGAGGGGTACGAGCAGTACTTC. Amino acid sequence: CAGGAQEGYEQYF.

This clonotype was seen only a few times. The CDR3 sequence is CASRGPEGAEKLFF. The DNA for the CDR3 is TGTGCCAGCAGGGGACCAGAGGGGGCTGAAAAACTGTTTTTT. V usage is TRBV28 and J usage is TRBJ1-4, with 7 bases that match TRBD1. The junction had 8 bases not matched to a gene; V was cut back by 6 bases and J by 7 bases. In germline, CDR1 is MDHEN, CDR2 SYDVKM. The CDR3 sequence is 14 residues long.

This clonotype was observed many times. The rearrangement joins TRBV20-1 to TRBJ2-5; the D gene is possibly TRBD2 (6 bases). This CDR3 has 13 residues. V gave up 3 bases and J gave up 1 base, with 9 bases separating them. Germline V gives CDR1 DFQATT, CDR2 SNEGSKA (reference sequence). This chain's CDR3 is CSASFGGQETQYF. The CDR3 coding sequence is TGCAGTGCTAGCTTCGGGGGCCAAGAGACCCAGTACTTC.

This clonotype was observed many times. The chain uses TRBV5-1 and TRBJ1-6; D possibly corresponds to TRBD1 (6 bases). Germline V lookup: CDR1 SGHRS, CDR2 YFSETQ. V lost 2 bases and J 8 bases, leaving 11 bases between the germline ends. CDR3 length equals 14 residues. The DNA of the CDR3 is TGCGCCAGCAGCTTAAGGGGACAAGATTCACCCCTCCACTTT. This codes for CASSLRGQDSPLHF. The complete variable domain, with remaining parts taken from reference TRBV5-1 and TRBJ1-6, reads KAGVTQTPRYLIKTRGQQVTLSCSPISGHRSVSWYQQTPGQGLQFLFEYFSETQRNKGNFPGRFSGRQFSNSRSEMNVSTLELGDSALYLCASSLRGQDSPLHFGNGTRLTVT.

This clonotype was seen ten or more times. This chain joins TRBV6-5 and TRBJ2-7, with 12 bases lining up with TRBD2. The germline gives CDR1 MNHEY, CDR2 SVGAGI. This CDR3 comprises 16 residues. V gave up 0 bases and J gave up 11 bases; unmatched junction bases: 11. This CDR3 reads CASSYSPLTSGSFEYF. The CDR3 DNA sequence: TGTGCCAGCAGTTACTCGCCCCTGACTAGCGGGAGTTTCGAGTACTTC.

This clonotype has only a few counts. The CDR3 region is CASSSQQDTGELFF. The CDR3 nucleotides read TGTGCCAGTAGTTCCCAGCAAGACACCGGGGAGCTGTTTTTT. The chain links TRBV19 to TRBJ2-2; D unresolved. There are 14 residues in the CDR3. CDR1 is LNHDA and CDR2 is SQIVND in the germline V gene (reference sequence). V was pared by 5 bases and J by 3 bases, with 10 bases between.

This clonotype was picked up many times. This chain uses TRBV9 with TRBJ2-1; D possibly corresponds to TRBD1 (6 bases). In germline, CDR1 is SGDLS, CDR2 YYNGEE. V lost 4 bases and J lost 8, with 13 bases in between. The CDR3 length is 13 residues. The CDR3: CASSPRGYDEQFF. CDR3 nucleotide sequence: TGTGCCAGCAGCCCCAGGGGTTATGATGAGCAGTTCTTC.

In its sample, this clonotype was seen many times. The gene calls are TRBV6-1 and TRBJ1-1; TRBD1 might be the D (5 bases). This CDR3 has 15 residues. Germline V lookup: CDR1 MNHNS, CDR2 SASEGT. Trimming took 7 bases from V and 4 from J, leaving 19 bases between them. CDR3 amino acids: CASTRVPGDGTEAFF. The DNA of the CDR3 is TGTGCCAGCACCCGGGTCCCCGGGGACGGCACTGAAGCTTTCTTT.

This clonotype was counted between two and nine times. V usage is TRBV27 and J usage is TRBJ1-6; tentatively, D is TRBD1 (5 bases). The CDR3 runs 16 residues. Deletions cut 0 bases from V and 6 bases from J, with 12 bases between. The germline gives CDR1 MNHEY, CDR2 SMNVEV (reference sequence). Here the CDR3 DNA reads TGTGCCAGCAGTTTATCGGGGGGTGGTAGTAATTCACCCCTCCACTTT. This codes for CASSLSGGGSNSPLHF.

The table lists this clonotype with many counts. This chain uses TRBV2 with TRBJ2-7, with TRBD1 identical over 8 bases. Per germline, CDR1 SNHLY and CDR2 FYNNEI. J gave up 4 bases and V 4 bases, and 9 bases lay outside the gene matches. This CDR3 has 15 residues. The CDR3 region is CASSVGGQGTYEQYF. Here the CDR3 DNA reads TGTGCCAGCAGTGTCGGCGGACAGGGCACTTACGAGCAGTACTTC.

The chain couples TRBV29-1 to TRBJ1-1; tentative D call: TRBD1 (6 bases). With 6 bases removed from V and 3 bases from J, the gap between germline ends came to 17 bases. CDR1 is SQVTM and CDR2 is ANQGSEA in the germline V gene. The CDR3 length is 14 residues. CDR3 DNA sequence: TGCAGCGTAGGGGGACGGCACAAAGACACTGAAGCTTTCTTT. It translates to CSVGGRHKDTEAFF.

The chain is built from TRBV7-2 and TRBJ2-7; 10 bases agree with TRBD1. J lost 5 bases, V lost 2 bases, and 6 bases had no gene match. The CDR3 is 15 residues long. Germline V gene lookup returns CDR1 SGHTA and CDR2 FQGNSA. DNA of the CDR3: TGTGCCAGCAGCTTATTGGGACAGGGGATTCACGAGCAGTACTTC. It specifies CASSLLGQGIHEQYF.

This clonotype has just a few counts. V and J are TRBV19 and TRBJ2-5, with D possibly matching TRBD1 (6 bases). The V gene's germline CDR1 is LNHDA and CDR2 SQIVND (reference sequence). The CDR3 runs 15 residues. Trimming cost V 3 bases and J 5 bases, with 16 bases left between them. CDR3 sequence reads: CASSIRGSRLETQYF. The CDR3 DNA follows: TGTGCCAGTAGTATTAGGGGGAGTCGTTTGGAGACCCAGTACTTC. Looking up the rest from reference TRBV19 and TRBJ2-5 gives the full variable domain: DGGITQSPKYLFRKEGQNVTLSCEQNLNHDAMYWYRQDPGQGLRLIYYSQIVNDFQKGDIAEGYSVSREKKESFPLTVTSAQKNPTAFYLCASSIRGSRLETQYFGPGTRLLVL.